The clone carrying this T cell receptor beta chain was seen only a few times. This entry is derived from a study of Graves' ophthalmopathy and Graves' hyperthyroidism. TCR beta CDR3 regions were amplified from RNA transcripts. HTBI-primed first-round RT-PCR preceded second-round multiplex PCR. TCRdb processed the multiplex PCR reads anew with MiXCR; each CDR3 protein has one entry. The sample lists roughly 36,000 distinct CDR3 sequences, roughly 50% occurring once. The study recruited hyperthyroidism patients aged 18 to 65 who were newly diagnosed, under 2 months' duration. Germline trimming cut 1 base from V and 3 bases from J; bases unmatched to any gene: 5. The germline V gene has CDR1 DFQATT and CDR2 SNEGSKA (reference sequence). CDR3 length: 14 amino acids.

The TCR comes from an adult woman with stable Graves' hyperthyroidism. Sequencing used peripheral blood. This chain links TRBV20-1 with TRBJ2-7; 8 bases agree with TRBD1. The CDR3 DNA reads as TGCAGTGCTAGAGCGGGGACAGGTAACTACGAGCAGTACTTC. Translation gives CSARAGTGNYEQYF.